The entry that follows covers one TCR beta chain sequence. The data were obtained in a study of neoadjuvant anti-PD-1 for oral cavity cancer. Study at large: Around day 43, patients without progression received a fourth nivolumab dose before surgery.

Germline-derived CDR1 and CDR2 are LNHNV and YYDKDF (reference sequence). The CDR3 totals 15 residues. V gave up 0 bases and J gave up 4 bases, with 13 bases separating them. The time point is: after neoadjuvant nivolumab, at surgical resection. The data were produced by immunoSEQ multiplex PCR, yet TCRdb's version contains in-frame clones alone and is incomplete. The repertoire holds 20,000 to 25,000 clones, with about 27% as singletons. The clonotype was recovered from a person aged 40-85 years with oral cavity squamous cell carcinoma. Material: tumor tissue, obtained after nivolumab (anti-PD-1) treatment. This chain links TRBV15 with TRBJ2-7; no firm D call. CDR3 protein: CATSRDLPARYEQYF. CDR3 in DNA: TGTGCCACCAGCAGAGATCTCCCAGCCCGTTACGAGCAGTACTTC.